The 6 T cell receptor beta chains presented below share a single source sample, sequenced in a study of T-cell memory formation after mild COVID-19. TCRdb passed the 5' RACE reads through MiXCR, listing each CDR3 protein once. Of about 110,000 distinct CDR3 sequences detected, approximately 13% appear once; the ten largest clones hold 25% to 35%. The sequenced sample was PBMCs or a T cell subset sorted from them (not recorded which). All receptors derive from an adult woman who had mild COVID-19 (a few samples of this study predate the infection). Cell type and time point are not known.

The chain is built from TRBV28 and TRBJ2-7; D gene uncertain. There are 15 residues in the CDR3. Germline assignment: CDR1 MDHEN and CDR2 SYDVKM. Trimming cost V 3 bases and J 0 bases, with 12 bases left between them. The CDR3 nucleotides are TGTGCCAGCAGTTTTTTCGGAAGTATCTCCTACGAGCAGTACTTC. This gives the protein CASSFFGSISYEQYF. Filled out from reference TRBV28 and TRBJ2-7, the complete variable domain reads DVKVTQSSRYLVKRTGEKVFLECVQDMDHENMFWYRQDPGLGLRLIYFSYDVKMKEKGDIPEGYSVSREKKERFSLILESASTNQTSMYLCASSFFGSISYEQYFGPGTRLTVT.

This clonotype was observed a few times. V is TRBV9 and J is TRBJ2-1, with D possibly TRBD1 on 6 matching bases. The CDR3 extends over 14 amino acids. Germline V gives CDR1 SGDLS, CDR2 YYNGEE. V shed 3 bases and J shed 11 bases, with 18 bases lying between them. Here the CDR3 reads CASSAAVQGIQQFF. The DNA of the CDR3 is TGTGCCAGCAGCGCCGCAGTTCAGGGGATTCAGCAGTTCTTC.

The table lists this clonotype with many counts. This CDR3 reads CATSPRDGATDTQYF. The CDR3, as DNA: TGTGCCACCAGCCCCCGGGACGGAGCCACAGATACGCAGTATTTT. The chain recombines TRBV15 with TRBJ2-3, with D perhaps matching TRBD1 or TRBD2 (5 bases each). V was shortened by 5 bases and J by 2 bases, with 14 bases between the two germline ends. From germline, CDR1 is LNHNV and CDR2 YYDKDF (reference sequence). This CDR3 comprises 15 residues.

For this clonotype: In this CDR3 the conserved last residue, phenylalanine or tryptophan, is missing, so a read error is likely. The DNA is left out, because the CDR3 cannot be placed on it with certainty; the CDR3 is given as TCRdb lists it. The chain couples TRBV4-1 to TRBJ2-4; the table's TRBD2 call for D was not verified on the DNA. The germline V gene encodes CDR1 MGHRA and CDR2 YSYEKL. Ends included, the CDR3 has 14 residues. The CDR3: CASSQDRQGSLWYL.

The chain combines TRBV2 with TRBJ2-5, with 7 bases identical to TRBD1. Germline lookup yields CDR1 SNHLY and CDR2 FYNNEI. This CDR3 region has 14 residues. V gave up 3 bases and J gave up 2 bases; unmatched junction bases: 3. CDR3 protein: CASSDPGQQETQYF. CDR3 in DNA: TGTGCCAGCAGTGACCCGGGACAGCAAGAGACCCAGTACTTC.

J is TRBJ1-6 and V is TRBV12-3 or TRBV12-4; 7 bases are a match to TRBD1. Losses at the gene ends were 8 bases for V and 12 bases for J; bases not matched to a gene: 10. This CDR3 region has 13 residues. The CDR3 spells CASQLGQLGPLHF. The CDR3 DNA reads TGTGCCAGCCAATTGGGACAGCTAGGACCCCTCCACTTT.